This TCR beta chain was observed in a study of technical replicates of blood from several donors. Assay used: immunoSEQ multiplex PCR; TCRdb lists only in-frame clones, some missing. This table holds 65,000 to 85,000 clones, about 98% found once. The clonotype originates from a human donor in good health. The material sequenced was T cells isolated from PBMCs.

The CDR3: CASRKNAGTEAFF. For the CDR3, the DNA is TGCGCCAGCAGGAAGAATGCGGGCACTGAAGCTTTCTTT. The chain carries TRBV5-1 and TRBJ1-1, with D unresolved. Trimming pared 5 bases from V and 4 bases from J, leaving 12 bases between. The CDR3 consists of 13 residues. Germline lookup yields CDR1 SGHRS and CDR2 YFSETQ.